This T cell receptor beta chain was sequenced for a study of blood T cell repertoires in COVID-19. As for the study in general: Some COVID-19 samples were acute and others convalescent; all came from the United States, Italy and Spain. Sources were T cells, B-cell-depleted T cells, or PBMCs; the material itself was cDNA or gDNA.

Germline values: CDR1 SGHDN, CDR2 FVKESK. CDR3 length: 13 amino acids. Deletions cut 1 base from V and 8 bases from J, with 11 bases between. As processed by the authors: From reference gene primer amplification, estimates of nucleated cell counts were derived. The repertoire was sequenced with immunoSEQ multiplex PCR; TCRdb's copy has only in-frame clones and lacks some. V, J and clone size derive from that table, while D and trimming were established from the DNA sequence. The sample yields 150,000 or so clones, about nine tenths seen once. V usage is TRBV14 and J usage is TRBJ1-2; perhaps TRBD1 as D (5 bases). This receptor was identified in a man aged 55 to 70 with active or convalescent COVID-19. The source material was peripheral blood. CDR3 residues: CASSQGYRQGYTF. CDR3 in DNA: TGTGCCAGCAGCCAAGGCTATAGACAGGGCTACACCTTC.